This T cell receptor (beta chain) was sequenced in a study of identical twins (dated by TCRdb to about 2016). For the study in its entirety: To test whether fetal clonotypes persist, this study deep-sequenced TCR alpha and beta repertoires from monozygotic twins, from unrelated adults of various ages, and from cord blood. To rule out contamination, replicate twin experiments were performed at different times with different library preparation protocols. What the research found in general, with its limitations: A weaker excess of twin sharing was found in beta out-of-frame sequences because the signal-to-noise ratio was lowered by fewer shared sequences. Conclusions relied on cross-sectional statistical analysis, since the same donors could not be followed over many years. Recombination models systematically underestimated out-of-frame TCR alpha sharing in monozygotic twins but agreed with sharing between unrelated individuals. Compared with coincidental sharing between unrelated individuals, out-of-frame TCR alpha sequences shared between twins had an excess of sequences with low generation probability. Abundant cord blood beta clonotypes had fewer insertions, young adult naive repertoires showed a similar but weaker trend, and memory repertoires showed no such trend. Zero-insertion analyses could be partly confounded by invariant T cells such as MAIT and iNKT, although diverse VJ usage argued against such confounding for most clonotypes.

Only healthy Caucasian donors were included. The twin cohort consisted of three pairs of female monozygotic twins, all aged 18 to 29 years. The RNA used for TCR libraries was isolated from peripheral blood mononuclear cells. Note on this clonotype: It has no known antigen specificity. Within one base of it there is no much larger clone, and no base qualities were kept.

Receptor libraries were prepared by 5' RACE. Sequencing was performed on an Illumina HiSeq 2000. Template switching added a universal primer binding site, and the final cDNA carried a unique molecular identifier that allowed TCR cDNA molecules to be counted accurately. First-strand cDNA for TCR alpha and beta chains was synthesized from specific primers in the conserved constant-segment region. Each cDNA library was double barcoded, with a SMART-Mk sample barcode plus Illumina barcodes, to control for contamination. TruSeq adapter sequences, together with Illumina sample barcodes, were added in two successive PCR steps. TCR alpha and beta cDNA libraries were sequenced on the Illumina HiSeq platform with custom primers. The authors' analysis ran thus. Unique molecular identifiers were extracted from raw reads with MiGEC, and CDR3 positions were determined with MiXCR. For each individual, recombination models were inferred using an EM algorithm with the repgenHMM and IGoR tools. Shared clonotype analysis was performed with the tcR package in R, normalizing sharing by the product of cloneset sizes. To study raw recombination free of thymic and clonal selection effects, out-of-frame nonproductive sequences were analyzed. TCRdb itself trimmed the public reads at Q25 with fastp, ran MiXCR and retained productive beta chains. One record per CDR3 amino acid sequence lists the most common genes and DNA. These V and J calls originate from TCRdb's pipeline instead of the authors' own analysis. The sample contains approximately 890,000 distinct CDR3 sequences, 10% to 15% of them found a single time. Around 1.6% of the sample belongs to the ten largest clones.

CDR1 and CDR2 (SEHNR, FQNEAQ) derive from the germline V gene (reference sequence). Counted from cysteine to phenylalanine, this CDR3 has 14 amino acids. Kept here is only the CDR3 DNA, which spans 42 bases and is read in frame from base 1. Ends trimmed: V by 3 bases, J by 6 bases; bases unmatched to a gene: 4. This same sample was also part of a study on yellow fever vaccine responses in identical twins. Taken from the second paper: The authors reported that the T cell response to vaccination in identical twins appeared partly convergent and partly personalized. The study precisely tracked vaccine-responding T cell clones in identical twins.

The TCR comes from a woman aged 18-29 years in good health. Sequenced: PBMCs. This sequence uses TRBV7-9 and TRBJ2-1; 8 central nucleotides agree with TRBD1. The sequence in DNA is TGTGCCAGCAGCTTGGGACAGGCGGGCAATGAGCAGTTCTTC. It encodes CASSLGQAGNEQFF.